This T cell receptor beta chain was retrieved from a study of T cells in Graves' hyperthyroidism and ophthalmopathy. Study-wide results and caveats: The blood repertoire included most of the expanded thyroid clonotypes above 0.001.

As concerns this clonotype: Its antigen remains unidentified.

Aged 18 to 65, the patients had hyperthyroidism that was newly diagnosed and had lasted under 2 months. The PBMCs had their origin in 10 ml of fresh peripheral blood. Germline CDR1 is SGHTA and CDR2 is FQGNSA. This CDR3 is 17 amino acids long. The V and J ends lost 5 bases and 1 base respectively, with 20 bases between them. RNA transcripts provided the source from which TCR beta CDR3 regions were amplified. First-round RT-PCR of the TCR CDR3 relied on the HTBI primer set. TCRdb analysed the multiplex PCR reads with MiXCR anew, one entry per CDR3 protein. This table holds 650,000 to 850,000 distinct CDR3 sequences, over 15% found once.

Sequenced input: blood. The gene calls are TRBV7-2 and TRBJ2-5; D possibly corresponds to TRBD1 (6 bases). This TCR was sampled from a woman aged 45-65 years with Graves' hyperthyroidism that later progressed to Graves' ophthalmopathy. The chain's CDR3 is CASSADSRVYLQETQYF. As DNA, the CDR3 is TGTGCCAGCAGCGCGGACAGTCGGGTATATCTCCAAGAGACCCAGTACTTC.